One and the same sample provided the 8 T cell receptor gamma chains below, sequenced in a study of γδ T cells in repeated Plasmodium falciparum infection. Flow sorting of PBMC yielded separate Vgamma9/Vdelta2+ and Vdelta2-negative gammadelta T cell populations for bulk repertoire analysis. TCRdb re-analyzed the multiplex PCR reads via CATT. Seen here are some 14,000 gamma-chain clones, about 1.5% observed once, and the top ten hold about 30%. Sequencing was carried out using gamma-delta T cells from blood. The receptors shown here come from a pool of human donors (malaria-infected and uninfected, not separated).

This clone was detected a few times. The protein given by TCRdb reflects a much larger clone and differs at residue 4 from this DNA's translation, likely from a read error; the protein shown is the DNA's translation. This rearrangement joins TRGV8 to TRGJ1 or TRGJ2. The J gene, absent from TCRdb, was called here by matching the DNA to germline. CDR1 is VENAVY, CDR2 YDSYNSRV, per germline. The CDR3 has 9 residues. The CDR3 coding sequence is TGTGCCACCCGGGATACGAAACTCTTT. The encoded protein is CATRDTKLF.

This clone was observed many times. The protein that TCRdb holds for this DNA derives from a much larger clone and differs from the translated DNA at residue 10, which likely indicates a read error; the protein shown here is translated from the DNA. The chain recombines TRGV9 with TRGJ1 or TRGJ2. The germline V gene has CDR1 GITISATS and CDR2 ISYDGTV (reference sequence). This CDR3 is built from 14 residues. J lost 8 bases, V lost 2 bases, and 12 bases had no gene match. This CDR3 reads CALWEEFKYNKKLF. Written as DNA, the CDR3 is TGTGCCTTGTGGGAGGAATTCAAATATAATAAGAAACTCTTT.

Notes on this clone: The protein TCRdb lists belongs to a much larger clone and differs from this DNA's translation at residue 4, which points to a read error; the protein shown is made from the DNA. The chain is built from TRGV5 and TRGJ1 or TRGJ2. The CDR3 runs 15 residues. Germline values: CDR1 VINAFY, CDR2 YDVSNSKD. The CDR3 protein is CATRDRPSHYYKKLF. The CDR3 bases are TGTGCCACCCGGGACAGGCCCTCCCATTATTATAAGAAACTCTTT.

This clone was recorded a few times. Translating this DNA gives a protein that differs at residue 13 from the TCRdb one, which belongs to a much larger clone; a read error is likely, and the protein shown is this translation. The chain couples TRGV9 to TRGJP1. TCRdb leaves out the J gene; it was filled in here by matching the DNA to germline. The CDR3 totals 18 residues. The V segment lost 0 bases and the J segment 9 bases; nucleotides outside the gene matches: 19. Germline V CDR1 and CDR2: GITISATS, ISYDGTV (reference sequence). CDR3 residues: CALWEVKTLFSSSWFKIF. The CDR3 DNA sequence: TGTGCCTTGTGGGAGGTGAAAACTCTTTTTTCCTCTAGTTGGTTCAAGATATTT.

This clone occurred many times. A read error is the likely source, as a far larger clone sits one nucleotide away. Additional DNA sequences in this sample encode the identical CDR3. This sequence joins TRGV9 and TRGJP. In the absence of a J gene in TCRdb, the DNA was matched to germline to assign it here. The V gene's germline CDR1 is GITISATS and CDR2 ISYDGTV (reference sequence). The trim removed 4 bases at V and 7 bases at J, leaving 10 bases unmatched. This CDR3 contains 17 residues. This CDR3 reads CALWDPAQELGKKIKVF. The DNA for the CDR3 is TGTGCCTTGTGGGACCCCGCCCAGGAGTTGGGCAAAAAAATCAAGGTATTT.

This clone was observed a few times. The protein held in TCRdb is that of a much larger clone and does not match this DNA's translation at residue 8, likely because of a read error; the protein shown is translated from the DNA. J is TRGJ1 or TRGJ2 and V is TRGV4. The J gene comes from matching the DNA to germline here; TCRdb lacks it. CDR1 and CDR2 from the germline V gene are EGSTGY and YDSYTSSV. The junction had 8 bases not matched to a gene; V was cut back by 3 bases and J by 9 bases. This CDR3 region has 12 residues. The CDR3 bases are TGTGCCACCTGGGATTGGAATTGTAAGAAACTCTTT. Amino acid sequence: CATWDWNCKKLF.

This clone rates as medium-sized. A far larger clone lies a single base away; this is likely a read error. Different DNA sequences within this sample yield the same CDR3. In DNA form, the CDR3 reads TGTGCCTTGTGGGAGGCAGAGTTGGGCAAAAAAATCAAGGTATTT. Amino acid sequence: CALWEAELGKKIKVF. This chain connects TRGV9 to TRGJP. Per the germline V gene, CDR1 is GITISATS and CDR2 is ISYDGTV (reference sequence). V lost 2 bases and J lost 6; bases outside the gene matches: 1. This CDR3 is 15 amino acids long.

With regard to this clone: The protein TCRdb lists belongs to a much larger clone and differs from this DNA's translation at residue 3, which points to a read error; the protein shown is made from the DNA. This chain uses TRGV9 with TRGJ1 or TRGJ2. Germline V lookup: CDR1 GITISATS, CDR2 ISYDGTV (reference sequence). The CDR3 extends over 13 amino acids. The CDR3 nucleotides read TGTGCCATGTGGGAGGTCCCCTGGGATAAGAAACTCTTT. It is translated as CAMWEVPWDKKLF.